This T cell receptor (beta chain) is from a study of blood T cell repertoires in COVID-19. Study overall: The United States, Italy and Spain supplied acute and convalescent COVID-19 samples. Sample material is recorded as cDNA or gDNA derived from T cells, B-cell-depleted T cells, or PBMCs.

This clone has a single count. In the original workflow: Reference gene primers were amplified, and this amplification served to estimate nucleated cell counts. Profiling relied on immunoSEQ multiplex PCR, and the TCRdb table lists in-frame clones only, not all of them. D and trimming come from the DNA, and the V and J calls and clone size come from that table. The data show around 78,000 clones, 86% seen once. There are 14 residues in the CDR3. Trimming took 5 bases from V and 0 from J, leaving 14 bases between them. Germline CDR1 and CDR2: GTSNPN and SVGIG (reference sequence). The sequence was obtained from a woman in her fifties or sixties with acute or convalescent COVID-19. This chain joins TRBV30 and TRBJ2-7; D gene ambiguous. The specimen sequenced was peripheral blood. The CDR3 loop reads CAWSPDSSSYEQYF. The CDR3 nucleotides are TGTGCCTGGTCCCCCGACTCGTCCTCCTACGAGCAGTACTTC.